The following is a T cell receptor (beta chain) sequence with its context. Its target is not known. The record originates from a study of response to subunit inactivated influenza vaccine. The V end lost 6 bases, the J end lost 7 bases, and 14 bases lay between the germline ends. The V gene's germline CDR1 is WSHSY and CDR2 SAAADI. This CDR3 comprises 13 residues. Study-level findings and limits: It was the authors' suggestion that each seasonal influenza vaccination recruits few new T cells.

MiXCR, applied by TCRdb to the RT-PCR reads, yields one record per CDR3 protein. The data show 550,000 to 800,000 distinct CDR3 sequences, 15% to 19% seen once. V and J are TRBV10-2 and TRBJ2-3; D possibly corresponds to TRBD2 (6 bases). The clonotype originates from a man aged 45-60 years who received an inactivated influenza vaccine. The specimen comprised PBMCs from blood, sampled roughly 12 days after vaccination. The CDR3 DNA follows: TGCGCCAGCAGCCCGGGAGCCGTGAATACGCAGTATTTT. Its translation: CASSPGAVNTQYF.